Included here is one T cell receptor (beta chain) sequence, with context. Its antigen is undetermined. The source of the sample is a study of early T cells in non-severe SARS-CoV-2 infection. Study-level information: Sequencing of bulk RNA from unsorted whole blood was done, without chain pairing. Study-level points and caveats: Reliance on VDJdb matching favored anti-spike CD8 responses; private and CD4 specificities were missed.

The library protocol tagged individual cDNA molecules with unique molecular identifiers. A single record per CDR3 protein comes from TCRdb applying MiXCR to the 5' RACE reads. The sample includes roughly 120,000 distinct CDR3 sequences, about 16% seen only once; the top ten take about a fifth. Trimming stripped 1 base from V and 5 bases from J, with 14 bases between. The CDR3 runs 14 residues. CDR1 SQVTM and CDR2 ANQGSEA come from the germline V gene. This receptor was taken from an adult who was a healthcare worker with PCR-confirmed SARS-CoV-2 infection or an uninfected control (not recorded which). Sequencing input: whole blood. V and J are TRBV29-1 and TRBJ2-5; TRBD2 is a possible D gene (5 bases). In DNA, the CDR3 is TGCAGCGTTGAAGGCGCGGGCGCCGAGGAGACCCAGTACTTC. The encoded protein is CSVEGAGAEETQYF.